Below are 18 T cell receptor beta chains sequenced from a single sample in a study of T cell changes during pregnancy in multiple sclerosis. Profiled with immunoSEQ multiplex PCR; TCRdb holds only in-frame clones, not every one. The sample contains roughly 110,000 clones, around 93% of which appear only once. The sample in question was peripheral blood, obtained after pregnancy. These receptors were collected from a female donor with multiple sclerosis, enrolled in a pregnancy study.

The chain carries TRBV25-1 and TRBJ2-3; no clear D gene. Trimming pared 5 bases from V and 1 base from J, leaving 16 bases between. CDR3 size: 16 residues. Looked up from germline, CDR1 is MGHDK and CDR2 is SYGVNS. The CDR3 is CASSPGQASGTDTQYF. In DNA, the CDR3 is TGTGCCAGCAGTCCCGGTCAGGCGAGTGGCACAGATACGCAGTATTTT.

The rearrangement links TRBV7-9 to TRBJ2-7; the D gene is possibly TRBD2 (9 bases). V was cut by 4 bases and J by 2 bases, with 24 bases left in between. Germline V CDR1 and CDR2: SEHNR, FQNEAQ (reference sequence). The CDR3 loop spans 18 amino acids. The CDR3 nucleotides are TGTGCCAGCAGCTCGGGGACAGGAATTAGCGGGAGAGCCTACGAGCAGTACTTC. Translation gives CASSSGTGISGRAYEQYF.

The chain uses TRBV9 and TRBJ1-5; 10 positions agree with TRBD1. This CDR3 comprises 13 residues. Losses at the gene ends were 4 bases for V and 7 bases for J; bases not matched to a gene: 2. CDR1 and CDR2 from the germline V gene are SGDLS and YYNGEE. The DNA of the CDR3 is TGTGCCAGCAGCCCGGACAGGGGGCAGCCCCAGCATTTT. Protein product: CASSPDRGQPQHF.

The chain couples TRBV5-1 to TRBJ1-2, with 7 bases that match TRBD1. Germline V lookup: CDR1 SGHRS, CDR2 YFSETQ. CDR3 length: 15 amino acids. V dropped 6 bases and J dropped 2; count of bases not matched to a gene: 10. In nucleotides, the CDR3 is TGCGCCAGCAAATCCACAGGGGCCCGAAACTATGGCTACACCTTC. Translation gives CASKSTGARNYGYTF.

This clone was recorded a few times. CDR3 in amino acids: CASRPTPGLGVGREQYF. For the CDR3, the DNA is TGTGCCAGCAGACCAACTCCGGGACTAGGCGTGGGGAGGGAGCAGTACTTC. The chain couples TRBV2 to TRBJ2-7; 8 nucleotides align to TRBD2. The V and J ends lost 6 bases and 7 bases, in that order; junction bases with no gene match: 20. Germline V lookup: CDR1 SNHLY, CDR2 FYNNEI. The CDR3 extends over 17 amino acids.

The chain is built from TRBV6-6 and TRBJ2-7; TRBD1 matches 8 bases. This CDR3 is 13 amino acids long. Unmatched junction bases numbered 1, after V lost 6 bases and J lost 0 bases. Germline CDR1 reads MNHNY; CDR2 reads SVGAGI (reference sequence). CDR3 coding DNA: TGTGCCAGCAGGGACAGGGTCTCCTACGAGCAGTACTTC. It yields the protein CASRDRVSYEQYF.

CDR3 DNA: TGTGCCAGCAGCAAACGGGGGAACCTTACAGCGACCTACGAGCAGTACTTC. As protein: CASSKRGNLTATYEQYF. The rearrangement uses TRBV21-1 and TRBJ2-7; TRBD2 is the table's D call, not checked against the DNA. TRBV21-1 is annotated as a pseudogene. This CDR3 region has 17 residues.

V and J are TRBV5-1 and TRBJ2-3, with 13 bases that match TRBD2. V lost 3 bases and J lost 6; bases outside the gene matches: 16. Per germline, CDR1 SGHRS and CDR2 YFSETQ. The CDR3 totals 19 residues. The CDR3 sequence: CASSSGLAGRSTMSDTQYF. Here the CDR3 DNA reads TGCGCCAGCAGCTCGGGACTAGCGGGACGCTCCACTATGTCCGATACGCAGTATTTT.

This rearrangement joins TRBV28 to TRBJ2-2; tentatively, D is TRBD2 (6 bases). CDR1 MDHEN and CDR2 SYDVKM come from the germline V gene. Deletions cut 3 bases from V and 6 bases from J, with 14 bases between. The CDR3 runs 15 residues. CDR3 in amino acids: CASSFFPSAPGELFF. CDR3 DNA sequence: TGTGCCAGCAGTTTTTTTCCTAGCGCGCCCGGGGAGCTGTTTTTT. Complete variable domain (other parts from reference TRBV28 and TRBJ2-2): DVKVTQSSRYLVKRTGEKVFLECVQDMDHENMFWYRQDPGLGLRLIYFSYDVKMKEKGDIPEGYSVSREKKERFSLILESASTNQTSMYLCASSFFPSAPGELFFGEGSRLTVL.

The chain combines TRBV6-1 with TRBJ1-5, with 7 bases lining up with TRBD1. Germline CDR1 is MNHNS and CDR2 is SASEGT. This CDR3 is built from 14 residues. Trimming took 7 bases from V and 7 from J; bases not matched to a gene: 10. For the CDR3, the DNA is TGTGCCAGCAATCATAGGGGGCATCGGCAGCCCCAGCATTTT. It yields the protein CASNHRGHRQPQHF.

The chain joins TRBV10-2 to TRBJ2-1; maybe TRBD2 (6 bases). The CDR3 spans 13 residues. Germline CDR1 and CDR2: WSHSY and SAAADI. V lost 4 bases and J 9 bases, leaving 13 bases between the germline ends. The CDR3 region has the DNA TGCGCCAGCAGTGGACTAGGAGGAGGTGAGCAGTTCTTC. It is translated as CASSGLGGGEQFF.

V and J are TRBV9 and TRBJ1-1; 8 nucleotides line up with TRBD1. CDR1 and CDR2 from the germline V gene are SGDLS and YYNGEE. V lost 1 base, J lost 0 bases, and 5 bases stayed unmatched. The CDR3 extends over 16 amino acids. This CDR3 is CASSVNRDRMNTEAFF. The CDR3 DNA reads TGTGCCAGCAGCGTAAACCGGGACAGGATGAACACTGAAGCTTTCTTT.

The chain joins TRBV19 to TRBJ1-4; TRBD1 agrees at 9 bases. J lost 11 bases, V lost 3 bases, and 1 base had no gene match. Germline V gives CDR1 LNHDA, CDR2 SQIVND (reference sequence). CDR3 length: 12 amino acids. CDR3 in DNA: TGTGCCAGTAGTATCGGACAGGGGAAACTGTTTTTT. It specifies CASSIGQGKLFF.

In its sample, this clone was seen a few times. This chain connects TRBV2 to TRBJ1-2, with D tentatively TRBD1 (5 bases). CDR1 is SNHLY and CDR2 is FYNNEI in the germline V gene. The CDR3 runs 12 residues. V was pared by 4 bases and J by 2 bases, with 5 bases between. This chain's CDR3 is CASSGQNYGYTF. The CDR3 bases are TGTGCCAGCAGTGGACAGAACTATGGCTACACCTTC.

The rearrangement links TRBV28 to TRBJ2-7; TRBD2 is a possible D gene (6 bases). With 7 bases removed from V and 4 bases from J, the gap between germline ends came to 20 bases. The CDR3 is made up of 15 amino acids. Germline CDR1 and CDR2: MDHEN and SYDVKM. CDR3 nucleotides: TGTGCCAGCAACCCTGGAGGGGCAGGACTTTACGAGCAGTACTTC. Amino acid sequence: CASNPGGAGLYEQYF.

V gene TRBV21-1 combines with J gene TRBJ2-2; the D call in the table, TRBD1, was not verified against the DNA. TRBV21-1 is marked as a pseudogene. The CDR3 is made up of 15 amino acids. CDR3 sequence (DNA): TGTGCCAGCCCCAGGGGGTACTCTTACACCGGGGAGCTGTTTTTT. It specifies CASPRGYSYTGELFF.

The chain carries TRBV28 and TRBJ1-1; weak D call: TRBD1 (6 bases). This CDR3 spans 15 amino acids. The V gene lost 5 bases and the J gene lost 2 bases, with 15 bases spanning the gap. Germline V CDR1 and CDR2: MDHEN, SYDVKM. This CDR3 is CASSGEGGLNTEAFF. The CDR3 nucleotides are TGTGCCAGCAGTGGGGAGGGGGGGCTAAACACTGAAGCTTTCTTT.

The chain combines TRBV19 with TRBJ1-2; a weak D match, TRBD1 (5 bases). There are 12 residues in the CDR3. Trimming removed 3 bases from V and 7 bases from J, with 9 bases in between. Germline V lookup: CDR1 LNHDA, CDR2 SQIVND (reference sequence). For the CDR3, the DNA is TGTGCCAGTAGTATCCGGCAGGGTGGCTACACCTTC. Translating gives CASSIRQGGYTF.